This T cell receptor beta chain appears in the sequencing data of a study of T cell repertoires in cytomegalovirus infection. In the study overall: Indicated by public TCR beta signatures were CMV infection and matching HLA type.

V was shortened by 6 bases and J by 6 bases, with 16 bases between the two germline ends. The CDR3 spans 14 residues. The germline gives CDR1 MNHNS, CDR2 SASEGT. MiXCR was run by TCRdb on the reads, yielding one entry per CDR3 protein. The sample contains 600,000 to 700,000 distinct CDR3 sequences, about 33% of which appear only once. In its sample, this clonotype was seen a few times. No antigen is known for it. The rearrangement uses TRBV6-1 and TRBJ2-3, with unresolved D. This clonotype was obtained from a human donor in good health (CMV status not recorded). Some clones in this sample may be carry-over from other donors' samples. The material was cultured PBMCs, obtained from culture after CMV antigen stimulation. This chain's CDR3 is CASSSPPGIDTQYF. DNA of the CDR3: TGTGCCAGCAGCTCCCCGCCCGGCATCGATACGCAGTATTTT.